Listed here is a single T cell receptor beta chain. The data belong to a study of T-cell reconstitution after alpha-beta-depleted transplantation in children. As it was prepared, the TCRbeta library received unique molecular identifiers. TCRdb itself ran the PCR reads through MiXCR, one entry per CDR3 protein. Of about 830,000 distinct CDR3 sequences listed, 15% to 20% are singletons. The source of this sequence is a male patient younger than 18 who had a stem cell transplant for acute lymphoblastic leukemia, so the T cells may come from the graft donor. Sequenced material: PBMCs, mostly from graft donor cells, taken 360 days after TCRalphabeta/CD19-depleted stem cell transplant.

CDR3 nucleotide sequence: TGCGCCAGCAGCCAAGACCCCAGCGGGACCTACAATGAGCAGTTCTTC. Translated, it gives CASSQDPSGTYNEQFF. The gene calls are TRBV4-1 and TRBJ2-1; 7 positions match TRBD2. This CDR3 is 16 amino acids long. With 0 bases clipped from V and 2 bases from J, the junction kept 4 bases outside the gene matches. Germline V gene sequence: CDR1 MGHRA, CDR2 YSYEKL.